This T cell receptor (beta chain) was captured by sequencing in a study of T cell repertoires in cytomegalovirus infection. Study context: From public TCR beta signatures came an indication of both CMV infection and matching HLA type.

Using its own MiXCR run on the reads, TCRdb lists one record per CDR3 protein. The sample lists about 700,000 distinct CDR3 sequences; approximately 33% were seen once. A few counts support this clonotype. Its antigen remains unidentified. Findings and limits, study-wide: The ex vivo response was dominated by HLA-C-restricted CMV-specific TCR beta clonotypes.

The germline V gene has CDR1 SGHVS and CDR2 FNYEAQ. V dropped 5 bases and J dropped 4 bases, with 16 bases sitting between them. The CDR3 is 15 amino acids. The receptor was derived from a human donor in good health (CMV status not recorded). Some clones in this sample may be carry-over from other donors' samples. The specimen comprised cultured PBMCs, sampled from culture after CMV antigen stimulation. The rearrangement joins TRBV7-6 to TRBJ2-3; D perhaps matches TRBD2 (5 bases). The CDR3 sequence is CASSLRSGLADTQYF. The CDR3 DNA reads TGTGCCAGCAGCCTAAGGAGCGGCTTAGCAGATACGCAGTATTTT. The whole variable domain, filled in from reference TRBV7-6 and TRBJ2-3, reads GAGVSQSPRYKVTKRGQDVALRCDPISGHVSLYWYRQALGQGPEFLTYFNYEAQQDKSGLPNDRFSAERPEGSISTLTIQRTEQRDSAMYRCASSLRSGLADTQYFGPGTRLTVL.